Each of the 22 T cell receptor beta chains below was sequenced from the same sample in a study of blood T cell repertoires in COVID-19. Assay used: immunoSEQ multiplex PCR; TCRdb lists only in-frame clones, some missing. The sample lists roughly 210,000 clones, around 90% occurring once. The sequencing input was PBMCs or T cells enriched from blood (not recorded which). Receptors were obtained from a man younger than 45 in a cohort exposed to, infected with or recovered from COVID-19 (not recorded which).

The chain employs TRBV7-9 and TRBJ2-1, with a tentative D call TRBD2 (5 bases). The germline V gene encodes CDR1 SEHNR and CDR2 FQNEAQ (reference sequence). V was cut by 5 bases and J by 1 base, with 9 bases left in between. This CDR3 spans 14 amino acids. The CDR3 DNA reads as TGTGCCAGCAGCCCTAGGACTTCCTACAATGAGCAGTTCTTC. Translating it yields CASSPRTSYNEQFF. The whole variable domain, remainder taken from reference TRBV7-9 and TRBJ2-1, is DTGVSQNPRHKITKRGQNVTFRCDPISEHNRLYWYRQTLGQGPEFLTYFQNEAQLEKSRLLSDRFSAERPKGSFSTLEIQRTEQGDSAMYLCASSPRTSYNEQFFGPGTRLTVL.

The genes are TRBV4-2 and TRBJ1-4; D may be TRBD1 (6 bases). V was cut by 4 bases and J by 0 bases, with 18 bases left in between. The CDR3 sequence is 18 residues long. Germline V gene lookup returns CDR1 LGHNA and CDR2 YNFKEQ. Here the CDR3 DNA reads TGTGCCAGCAGCCCGTCATGGGGGGGGGCGACAACTAATGAAAAACTGTTTTTT. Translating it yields CASSPSWGGATTNEKLFF.

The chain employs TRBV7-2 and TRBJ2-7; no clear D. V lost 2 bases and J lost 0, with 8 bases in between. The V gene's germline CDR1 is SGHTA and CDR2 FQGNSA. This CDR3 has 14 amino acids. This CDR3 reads CASSLKTASYEQYF. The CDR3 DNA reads TGTGCCAGCAGCTTAAAAACAGCCTCCTACGAGCAGTACTTC. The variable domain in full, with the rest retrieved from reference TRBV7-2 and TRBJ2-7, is GAGVSQSPSNKVTEKGKDVELRCDPISGHTALYWYRQSLGQGLEFLIYFQGNSAPDKSGLPSDRFSAERTGGSVSTLTIQRTQQEDSAVYLCASSLKTASYEQYFGPGTRLTVT.

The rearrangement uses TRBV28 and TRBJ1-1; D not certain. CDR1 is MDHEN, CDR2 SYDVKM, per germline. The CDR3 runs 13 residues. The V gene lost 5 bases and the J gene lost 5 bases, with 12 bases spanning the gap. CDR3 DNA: TGTGCCAGCAGTGCCCTCGCGGGAACTGAAGCTTTCTTT. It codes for CASSALAGTEAFF.

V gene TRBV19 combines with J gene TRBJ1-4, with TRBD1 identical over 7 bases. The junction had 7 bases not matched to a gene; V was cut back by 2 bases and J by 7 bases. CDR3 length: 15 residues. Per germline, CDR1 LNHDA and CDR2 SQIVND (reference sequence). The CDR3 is CASSITGQGVEKLFF. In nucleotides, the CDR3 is TGTGCCAGTAGTATAACCGGGCAGGGGGTTGAAAAACTGTTTTTT. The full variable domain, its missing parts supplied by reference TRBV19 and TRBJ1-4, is DGGITQSPKYLFRKEGQNVTLSCEQNLNHDAMYWYRQDPGQGLRLIYYSQIVNDFQKGDIAEGYSVSREKKESFPLTVTSAQKNPTAFYLCASSITGQGVEKLFFGSGTQLSVL.

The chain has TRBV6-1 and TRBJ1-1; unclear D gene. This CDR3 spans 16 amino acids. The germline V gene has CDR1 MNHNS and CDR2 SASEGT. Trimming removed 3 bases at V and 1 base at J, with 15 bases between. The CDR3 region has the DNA TGTGCCAGCAGTGATAACGGGGTGTACTCGAACACTGAAGCTTTCTTT. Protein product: CASSDNGVYSNTEAFF.

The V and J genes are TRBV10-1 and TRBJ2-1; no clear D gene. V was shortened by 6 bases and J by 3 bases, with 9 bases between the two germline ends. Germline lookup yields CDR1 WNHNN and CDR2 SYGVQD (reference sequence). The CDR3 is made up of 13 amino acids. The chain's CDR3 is CASSSAVYNEQFF. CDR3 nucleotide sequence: TGCGCCAGCAGCAGCGCCGTCTACAATGAGCAGTTCTTC.

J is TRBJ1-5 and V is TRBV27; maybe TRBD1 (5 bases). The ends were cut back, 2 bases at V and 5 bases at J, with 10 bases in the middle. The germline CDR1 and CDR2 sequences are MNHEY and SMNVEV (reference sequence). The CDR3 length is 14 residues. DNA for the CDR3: TGTGCCAGCAGTTTACGGCAGGGCGATCAGCCCCAGCATTTT. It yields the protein CASSLRQGDQPQHF.

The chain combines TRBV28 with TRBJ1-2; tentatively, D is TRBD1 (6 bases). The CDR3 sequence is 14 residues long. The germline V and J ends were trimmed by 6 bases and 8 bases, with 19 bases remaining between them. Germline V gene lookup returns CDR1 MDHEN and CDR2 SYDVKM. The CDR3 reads CASSRSSRGWGYTF. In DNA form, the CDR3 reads TGTGCCAGCAGCCGTTCTTCCAGGGGATGGGGCTACACCTTC.

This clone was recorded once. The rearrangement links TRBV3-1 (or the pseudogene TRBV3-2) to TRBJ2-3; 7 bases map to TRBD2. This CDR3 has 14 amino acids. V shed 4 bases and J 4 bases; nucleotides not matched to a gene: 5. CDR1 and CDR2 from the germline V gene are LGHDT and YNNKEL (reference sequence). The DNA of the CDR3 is TGTGCCAGCAGCCTACGACTAGCCGCAGATACGCAGTATTTT. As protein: CASSLRLAADTQYF.

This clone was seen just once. CDR3 bases: TGTGCCAGTAGCCCCGAGACAGGAGGCTACTATGGCTACACCTTC. This translates into CASSPETGGYYGYTF. The rearrangement links TRBV19 to TRBJ1-2; D might be TRBD1 (6 bases). This CDR3 contains 15 residues. V was trimmed by 6 bases and J by 3 bases, leaving 17 bases between them. Germline V gives CDR1 LNHDA, CDR2 SQIVND (reference sequence).

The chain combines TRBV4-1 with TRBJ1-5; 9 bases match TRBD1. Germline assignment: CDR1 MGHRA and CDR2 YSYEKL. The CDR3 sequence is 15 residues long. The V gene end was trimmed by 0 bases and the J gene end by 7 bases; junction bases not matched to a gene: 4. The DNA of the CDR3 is TGCGCCAGCAGCCAAGATGGACAGGGGAAACAGCCCCAGCATTTT. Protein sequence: CASSQDGQGKQPQHF.

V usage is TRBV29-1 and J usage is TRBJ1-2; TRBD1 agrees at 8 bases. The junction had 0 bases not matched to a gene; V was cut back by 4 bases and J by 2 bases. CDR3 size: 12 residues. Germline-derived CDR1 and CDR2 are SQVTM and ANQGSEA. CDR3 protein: CSVGQGNYGYTF. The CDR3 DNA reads TGCAGCGTTGGACAGGGGAACTATGGCTACACCTTC.

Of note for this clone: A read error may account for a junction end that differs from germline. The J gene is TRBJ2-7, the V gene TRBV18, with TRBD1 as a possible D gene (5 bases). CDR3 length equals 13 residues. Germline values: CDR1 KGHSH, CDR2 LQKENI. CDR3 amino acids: CAASTTLGAPHTF. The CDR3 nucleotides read TGTGCGGCCAGCACCACGCTAGGGGCGCCCCATACGTTC.

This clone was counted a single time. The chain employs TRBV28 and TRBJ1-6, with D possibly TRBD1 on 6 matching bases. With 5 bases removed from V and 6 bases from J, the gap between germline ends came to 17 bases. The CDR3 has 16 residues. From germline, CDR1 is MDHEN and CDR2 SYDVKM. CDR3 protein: CASSEPGVVGNSPLHF. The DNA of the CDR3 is TGTGCCAGCAGTGAACCAGGGGTTGTTGGTAATTCACCCCTCCACTTT.

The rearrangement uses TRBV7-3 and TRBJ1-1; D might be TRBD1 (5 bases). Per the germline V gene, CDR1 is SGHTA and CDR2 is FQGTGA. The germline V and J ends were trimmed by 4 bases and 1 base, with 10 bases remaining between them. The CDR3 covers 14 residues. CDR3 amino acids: CASSSGQGNTEAFF. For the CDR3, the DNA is TGTGCCAGCAGCTCCGGACAAGGGAACACTGAAGCTTTCTTT.

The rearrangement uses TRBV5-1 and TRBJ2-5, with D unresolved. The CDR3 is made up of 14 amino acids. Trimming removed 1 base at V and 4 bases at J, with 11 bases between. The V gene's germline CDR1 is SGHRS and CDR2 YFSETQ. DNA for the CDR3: TGCGCCAGCAGCTTGTCTACCCCGCCAGAGACCCAGTACTTC. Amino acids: CASSLSTPPETQYF.

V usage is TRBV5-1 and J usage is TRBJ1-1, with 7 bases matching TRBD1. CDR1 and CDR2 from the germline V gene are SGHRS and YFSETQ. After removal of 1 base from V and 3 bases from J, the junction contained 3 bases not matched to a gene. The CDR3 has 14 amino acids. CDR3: CASSLYRGYTEAFF. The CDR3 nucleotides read TGCGCCAGCAGCTTGTACAGGGGTTACACTGAAGCTTTCTTT.

The CDR3 loop is CASSSEPGQRPSEQYF. The CDR3 DNA sequence: TGTGCCAGCAGCTCAGAACCGGGACAGCGGCCCTCCGAGCAGTACTTC. The chain is built from TRBV7-8 and TRBJ2-7, with 7 bases identical to TRBD1. The CDR3 runs to 16 residues. V shed 4 bases and J 6 bases; nucleotides not matched to a gene: 15. Looked up from germline, CDR1 is SGHVS and CDR2 is FQNEAQ.

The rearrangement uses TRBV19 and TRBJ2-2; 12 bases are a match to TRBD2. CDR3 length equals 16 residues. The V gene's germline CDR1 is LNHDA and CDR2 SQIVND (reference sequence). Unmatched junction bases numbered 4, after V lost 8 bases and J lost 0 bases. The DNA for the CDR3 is TGTGCCAGTCGGACTAGCGGGACTCCGAACACCGGGGAGCTGTTTTTT. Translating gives CASRTSGTPNTGELFF.

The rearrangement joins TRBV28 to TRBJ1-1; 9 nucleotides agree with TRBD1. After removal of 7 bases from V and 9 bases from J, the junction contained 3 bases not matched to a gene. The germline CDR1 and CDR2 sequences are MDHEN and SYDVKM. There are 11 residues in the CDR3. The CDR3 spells CASIHRGQAFF. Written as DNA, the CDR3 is TGTGCCAGCATTCACAGGGGGCAAGCTTTCTTT.

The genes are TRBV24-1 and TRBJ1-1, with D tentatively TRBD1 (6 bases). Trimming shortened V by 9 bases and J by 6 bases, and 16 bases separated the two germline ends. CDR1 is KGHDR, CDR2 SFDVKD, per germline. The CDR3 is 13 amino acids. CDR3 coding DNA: TGTGCCACCCAGCACAGGGAACGAGCTGAAGCTTTCTTT. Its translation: CATQHRERAEAFF.